The next 4 T cell receptor beta chains were all read from a single sample in a study of OX40 agonist ivuxolimab in advanced cancers. The protocol was immunoSEQ multiplex PCR, while the TCRdb copy is restricted to in-frame clones and leaves out a portion. Here the sample spans approximately 84,000 clones, approximately 86% being singletons. Sequenced material: CD4+ or CD8+ T cells sorted from blood, taken in a trial of the OX40 agonist ivuxolimab. These receptors originate from an adult with an advanced solid tumor such as melanoma, head and neck, liver or kidney cancer.

V usage is TRBV7-2 and J usage is TRBJ2-5; D unclear. Germline-derived CDR1 and CDR2 are SGHTA and FQGNSA. The CDR3 runs to 13 residues. The ends were cut back, 6 bases at V and 2 bases at J, with 10 bases in the middle. CDR3 region: CASRSLSQETQYF. The CDR3 DNA sequence: TGTGCCAGCAGATCCTTATCGCAAGAGACCCAGTACTTC.

The CDR3 DNA reads TGTGCCAGCAGCGGAGAAACTGGGGGTGAAAAACTGTTTTTT. Translation gives CASSGETGGEKLFF. This sequence joins TRBV6-6 and TRBJ1-4, with D perhaps matching TRBD1 (5 bases). Germline V gene lookup returns CDR1 MNHNY and CDR2 SVGAGI (reference sequence). This CDR3 is built from 14 residues. The V end lost 6 bases, the J end lost 7 bases, and 15 bases lay between the germline ends.

The chain recombines TRBV5-1 with TRBJ2-3, with 8 positions matching TRBD1. With 4 bases clipped from V and 5 bases from J, the junction kept 6 bases outside the gene matches. The V gene's germline CDR1 is SGHRS and CDR2 YFSETQ. This CDR3 is 14 amino acids long. CDR3 bases: TGCGCCAGCAGCAATGGACAGGGAGTAGATACGCAGTATTTT. Translated: CASSNGQGVDTQYF.

The chain couples TRBV30 to TRBJ2-7, with D perhaps TRBD1 (5 bases). Germline V gene data show CDR1 as GTSNPN and CDR2 as SVGIG (reference sequence). This CDR3 is 14 amino acids long. V lost 2 bases and J 6 bases, leaving 17 bases between the germline ends. The CDR3 nucleotides are TGTGCCTGGAGTCTCGAGACACGCCAGGGCGAGCAGTACTTC. Translation gives CAWSLETRQGEQYF.